This is a list of T cell receptor beta chains from one sample in a study of patients and donors after allogeneic stem cell transplantation. TCRdb ran MiXCR on the RT-PCR reads and lists one entry per CDR3 protein. Among around 31,000 distinct CDR3 sequences listed, over 6.5% were seen once. Source material: blood, either unsorted or a sorted T cell fraction (not recorded which). Source of these receptors: a human donor who was either an allogeneic HSCT recipient or a stem cell or donor lymphocyte infusion donor (not recorded which). It is not recorded whose cells these are; they may come from a transplant donor. The CDR3 runs from the conserved cysteine through the conserved F or W. D genes are given only for firm matches. The size entry is marked missing in some rows and otherwise reads once, few, many or a size class.

j_call | d_call | v_call | clone_size | cdr3_nt | cdr3_aa
TRBJ2-6 | - | TRBV20-1 | many | TGCAGTGCTAGTACTGGGGCCAACGTCCTGACTTTC | CSASTGANVLTF
TRBJ2-2 | TRBD2 | TRBV7-6 | many | TGTGCCAGCAGCTTAGGGCTAGCGGGACGCGCGAACACCGGGGAGCTGTTTTTT | CASSLGLAGRANTGELFF
TRBJ1-5 | TRBD1 | TRBV6-2/TRBV6-3 | many | TGTGCCAGCAGTTACCCCGGACAGGGGAGCTATAAAGGACAGCCCCAGCATTTT | CASSYPGQGSYKGQPQHF
TRBJ2-1 | TRBD2 | TRBV5-1 | many | TGCGCCAGCAGATATCCGGGACTAGCTAGTGAGCAGTTCTTC | CASRYPGLASEQFF
TRBJ2-4 | TRBD2 | TRBV10-3 | - | TGTGCCATCAGTGAGTCTCGGGGTAGTAGTAGCGGGAGGGACATTCAGTACTTC | CAISESRGSSSGRDIQYF
TRBJ2-2 | - | TRBV27 | - | TGTGCCAGCAGTTGGGGGGTTTCGAACACCGGGGAGCTGTTTTTT | CASSWGVSNTGELFF
TRBJ2-1 | - | TRBV3-1 | many | TGTGCCAGCAGCCAGCGACAGCTTGAGCAGTTCTTC | CASSQRQLEQFF
TRBJ2-2 | - | TRBV6-6 | - | TGTGCCAGCAGCCCAGCCGAAACCGGGGAGCTGTTTTTT | CASSPAETGELFF
TRBJ2-1 | TRBD2 | TRBV7-2 | many | TGTGCCAGCAGCTTATCCCAGTGGACTAGCTCAGGGAATGAGCAGTTCTTC | CASSLSQWTSSGNEQFF
TRBJ2-2 | TRBD2 | TRBV9 | few | TGTGCCAGCAGCGCCTTAGCGGGAGATCGTACCGGGGAGCTGTTTTTT | CASSALAGDRTGELFF
TRBJ2-2 | - | TRBV27 | - | TGTGCCAGCAGTTATGGCTCCATGGGGGCAGGTACCGGGGAGCTGTTTTTT | CASSYGSMGAGTGELFF
TRBJ2-1 | TRBD2 | TRBV7-7 | few | TGTGCCAGCAGCACCGGACTAGCGGGAAACGAGCAGTTCTTC | CASSTGLAGNEQFF
TRBJ1-3 | - | TRBV5-5 | many | TGTGCCAGCAGCTTTGGGACTGGCAACACCATATATTTT | CASSFGTGNTIYF
TRBJ2-3 | - | TRBV7-2 | many | TGTGCCAGCAGCCGCTCGGTTGATACGCAGTATTTT | CASSRSVDTQYF
TRBJ2-7 | TRBD1 | TRBV24-1 | few | TGTGCCACCAGTGATTCGTCAGGGGGCAGATTCTACGAGCAGTACTTC | CATSDSSGGRFYEQYF
TRBJ2-3 | - | TRBV11-2 | many | TGTGCCAGCAGCTTAAGGGGAGTGGGCACAGATACGCAGTATTTT | CASSLRGVGTDTQYF
TRBJ2-1 | - | TRBV6-2/TRBV6-3 | few | TGTGCCAGCAGTTCCTTGGACTACTCCTCCTACAATGAGCAGTTCTTC | CASSSLDYSSYNEQFF
TRBJ2-7 | TRBD2 | TRBV6-2/TRBV6-3 | few | TGTGCCAGCAGAAGGGAAGCGGGAGTTTACGAGCAGTACTTC | CASRREAGVYEQYF
TRBJ1-1 | - | TRBV28 | many | TGTGCCAGCAGAACCAACTCCGAAGCTTTCTTT | CASRTNSEAFF
TRBJ2-7 | - | TRBV20-1 | - | TGCAGTGTCCCACGCCGTGGGGACGAGCAGTACTTC | CSVPRRGDEQYF
TRBJ2-3 | - | TRBV27 | many | TGTGCCAGCAGTTTACCTGGTAGCACAGATACGCAGTATTTT | CASSLPGSTDTQYF
TRBJ1-1 | - | TRBV13 | few | TGTGCCAGCAGCTCCGGCGAGGGTACTGAAGCTTTCTTT | CASSSGEGTEAFF
TRBJ2-2 | TRBD2 | TRBV19 | many | TGTGCCAGTACCTCTAGCGGATCGAACACCGGGGAGCTGTTTTTT | CASTSSGSNTGELFF
TRBJ2-7 | TRBD1 | TRBV15 | few | TGTGCCACCAGCAGAGGTTCCGACAGGGGGCGACACGAGCAGTACTTC | CATSRGSDRGRHEQYF
TRBJ2-7 | - | TRBV12-3/TRBV12-4 | many | TGTGCCAGCAGTGACGGGATCCGAACCTACGAGCAGTACTTC | CASSDGIRTYEQYF
TRBJ1-5 | - | TRBV21-1 | many | TGTGCCAGCAGCCATACTTGCGTGTGGCAGCCCCAGCATTTT | CASSHTCVWQPQHF
TRBJ1-6 | - | TRBV27 | - | TGTGCCAGCAGTGACCCCGGGACGACCCTCCACTTT | CASSDPGTTLHF
TRBJ1-1 | - | TRBV7-9 | many | TGTGCCAGCATCCAAGAAGTGGCAGGGAGGACTGAAGCTTTCTTT | CASIQEVAGRTEAFF
TRBJ2-7 | TRBD1 | TRBV28 | many | TGTGCCAGCAGTTTGGACAGGGGCGGCAACGAGCAGTACTTC | CASSLDRGGNEQYF
TRBJ2-5 | TRBD1 | TRBV5-8 | - | TGTGCCAGCAGTACGGGACAGGGCTTGGGGACCCAGTACTTC | CASSTGQGLGTQYF
TRBJ1-3 | TRBD1 | TRBV11-2 | many | TGTGCCAGCAGCTTATGGGACAGGGTTTCTGGAAACACCATATATTTT | CASSLWDRVSGNTIYF
TRBJ1-2 | TRBD1 | TRBV27 | many | TGTGCCAGCAAGACAGGGATGGGGGGCTACACCTTC | CASKTGMGGYTF
TRBJ2-1 | - | TRBV5-1 | many | TGCGCCAGCAGCTTGGATCAACTAGTACATGAGCAGTTCTTC | CASSLDQLVHEQFF
TRBJ2-7 | - | TRBV4-3 | few | TGCGCCAGCAGCCAAGGGCTCGGGTCCGGAGAGCAGTACTTC | CASSQGLGSGEQYF
TRBJ1-5 | - | TRBV28 | medium-sized | TGTGCCAGCAGTCTTGGCTACCAGCCCCAGCATTTT | CASSLGYQPQHF
TRBJ1-5 | - | TRBV3-1 | many | TGTGCCAGCAGCCAAGGGGCGGGAACAAATCAGCCCCAGCATTTT | CASSQGAGTNQPQHF
TRBJ2-5 | - | TRBV7-9 | many | TGTGCCAGCAGCTTAGGCATGGGTGAGACCCAGTACTTC | CASSLGMGETQYF